This T cell receptor (beta chain) was obtained from a study of T cell changes during pregnancy in multiple sclerosis. There are a few counts of this clone. Only in-frame clones appear in the TCRdb table, and some are missing; sequencing was by immunoSEQ multiplex PCR. The sample consists of tens of thousands of clones, approximately 94% of them appearing once. The CDR3 runs to 14 residues. Germline V gives CDR1 SEHNR, CDR2 FQNEAQ (reference sequence). Trimming shortened V by 1 base and J by 4 bases, and 7 bases separated the two germline ends. Here the sequenced sample was CD4+ T cells from peripheral blood mononuclear cells, taken in the second trimester of pregnancy. This sequence was found in a female donor with multiple sclerosis, enrolled in a pregnancy study. The chain has TRBV7-9 and TRBJ2-2; D ambiguous. This chain's CDR3 is CASSLVHTTGELFF. The CDR3 DNA reads as TGTGCCAGCAGCTTAGTACATACCACCGGGGAGCTGTTTTTT.